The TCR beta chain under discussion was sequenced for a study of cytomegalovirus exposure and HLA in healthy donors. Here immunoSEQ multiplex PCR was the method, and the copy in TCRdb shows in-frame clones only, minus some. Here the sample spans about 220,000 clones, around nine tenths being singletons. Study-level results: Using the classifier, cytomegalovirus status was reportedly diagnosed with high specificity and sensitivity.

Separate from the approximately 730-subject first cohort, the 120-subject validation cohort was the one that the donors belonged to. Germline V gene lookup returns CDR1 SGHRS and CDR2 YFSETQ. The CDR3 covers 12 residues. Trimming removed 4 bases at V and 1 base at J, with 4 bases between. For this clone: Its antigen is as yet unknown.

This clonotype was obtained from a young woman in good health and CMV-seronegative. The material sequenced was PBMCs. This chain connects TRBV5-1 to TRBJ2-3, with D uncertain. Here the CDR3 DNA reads TGCGCCAGCAGCATCGGCACAGATACGCAGTATTTT. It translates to CASSIGTDTQYF.